The clone carrying this T cell receptor beta chain was picked up a small number of times. Its antigen is currently unknown. RNA extraction was followed by reverse transcription into cDNA, which acted as the sequencing template. This table comes from immunoSEQ multiplex PCR, and its TCRdb copy is limited to in-frame clones, with some not included. The top ten clones hold 1.6% of a sample with about 210,000 clones, around 57% of them seen once. Treatment meaning: oral pan-JAK inhibitor, 5-10 mg twice daily. Peripheral blood and lesional scalp punch biopsies were taken from alopecia areata patients. This sample was included in a study of CD8+ T cells in alopecia areata. Across the whole study: A 6-month period off drug followed tofacitinib, which lasted 6 to 18 months. Severity scoring for treated patients was based on the percentage of affected scalp area.

Study-wide results and caveats: Scalp lesions, especially in alopecia totalis/universalis, had higher clonality than normal scalp.

This CDR3 is 14 amino acids long. The ends lost 5 bases at V and 5 bases at J; junction bases unmatched: 2. Germline V gene data show CDR1 as SGHVS and CDR2 as FQNEAQ. The specimen comprised CD4+ T cells sorted from blood, sampled at week 4, from a patient treated with tofacitinib. J is TRBJ2-2 and V is TRBV7-8; 10 nucleotides agree with TRBD1. This TCR derives from a human donor with alopecia areata. CDR3 sequence: CASSPGQGTGELFF. CDR3 bases: TGTGCCAGCAGCCCGGGACAGGGGACCGGGGAGCTGTTTTTT.